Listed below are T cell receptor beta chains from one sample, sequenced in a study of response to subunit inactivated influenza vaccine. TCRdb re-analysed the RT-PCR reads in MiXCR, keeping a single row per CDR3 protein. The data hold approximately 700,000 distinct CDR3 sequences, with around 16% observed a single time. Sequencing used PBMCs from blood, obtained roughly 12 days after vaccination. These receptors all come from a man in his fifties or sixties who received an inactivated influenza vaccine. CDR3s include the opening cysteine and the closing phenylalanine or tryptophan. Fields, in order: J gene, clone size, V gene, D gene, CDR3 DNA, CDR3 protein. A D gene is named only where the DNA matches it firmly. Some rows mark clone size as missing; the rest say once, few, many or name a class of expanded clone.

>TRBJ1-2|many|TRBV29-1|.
TGCAGCGTTGACAGGGATGGCTACACCTTC
CSVDRDGYTF
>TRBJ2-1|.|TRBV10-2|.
TGCGCCAGTCTGGACAGCTCCTACAATGAGCAGTTCTTC
CASLDSSYNEQFF
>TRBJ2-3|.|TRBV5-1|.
TGCGCCAGCAGCCCTGTCGGGCAGGGTAGCACAGATACGCAGTATTTT
CASSPVGQGSTDTQYF
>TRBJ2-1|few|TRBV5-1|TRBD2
TGCGCCAGCAGCTTGAGGGTGACGCGGGGGGCCTACAATGAGCAGTTCTTC
CASSLRVTRGAYNEQFF
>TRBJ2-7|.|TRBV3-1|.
TGTGCCAGCAGCCGAGAGGGGATCGAGCAGTACTTC
CASSREGIEQYF
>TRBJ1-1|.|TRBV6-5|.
TGTGCCAGCAGTTACTCATTCGGCATCGGAGCTTTCTTT
CASSYSFGIGAFF
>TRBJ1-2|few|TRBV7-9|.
TGTGCCAGCAGCGCCCCAGGGGCCGGGAGCTACACCTTC
CASSAPGAGSYTF
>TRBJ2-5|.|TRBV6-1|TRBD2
TGTGCCAGCAGCTTCAAACGTTTAGCGGGGGGGCTAAAGGCCCAGTACTTC
CASSFKRLAGGLKAQYF
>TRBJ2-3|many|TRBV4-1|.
TGCGCCAGCAGCCAAGGGGTAGATACGCAGTATTTT
CASSQGVDTQYF
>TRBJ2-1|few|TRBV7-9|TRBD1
TGTGCCAGCAGCCTGGGACATGGAACAGGGGGGTTTAATGAGCAGTTCTTC
CASSLGHGTGGFNEQFF
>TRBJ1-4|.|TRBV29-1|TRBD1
TGCAGCGTTGAGATCGGGACAGGGGGTGAAAAACTGTTTTTT
CSVEIGTGGEKLFF
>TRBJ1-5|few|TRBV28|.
TGTGCCAGCAGTACACCCGGAAGGCCAGACCAGCCCCAGCATTTT
CASSTPGRPDQPQHF
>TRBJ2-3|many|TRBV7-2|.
TGTGCCAGCAGCTCCGGACTGAGCACAGATACGCAGTATTTT
CASSSGLSTDTQYF
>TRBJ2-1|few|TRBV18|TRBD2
TGTGCCAGCTCATCAGAGTGGGAGGGGCCTCTATCCTACAATGAGCAGTTCTTC
CASSSEWEGPLSYNEQFF
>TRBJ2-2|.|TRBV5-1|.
TGCGCCAGCAGCTTGGGGGCGCACAACACCGGGGAGCTGTTTTTT
CASSLGAHNTGELFF
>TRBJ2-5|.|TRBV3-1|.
TGTGCCAGCAGCCAAGATCCTTCCCGTTGGCAGTACTTC
CASSQDPSRWQYF
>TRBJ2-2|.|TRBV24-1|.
TGTGCCACCAGTGATACAGGGACGACCGGGGAGCTGTTTTTT
CATSDTGTTGELFF
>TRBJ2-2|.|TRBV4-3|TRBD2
TGCGCCAGCAGCCAAGAACACAGAGCGGGAGAGGACACCGGGGAGCTGTTTTTT
CASSQEHRAGEDTGELFF
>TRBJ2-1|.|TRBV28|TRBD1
TGTGCCAGTACCTCAACGGGACAGGGGTACAATGAGCAGTTCTTC
CASTSTGQGYNEQFF
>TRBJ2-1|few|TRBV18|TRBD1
TGTGCCAGCTCACCGGACGACAGGGGGTCCTACAATGAGCAGTTCTTC
CASSPDDRGSYNEQFF
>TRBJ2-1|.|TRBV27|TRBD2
TGTGCCAGCAGTTCCACGGGACTAGCGGGATCTTATGAGCAGTTCTTC
CASSSTGLAGSYEQFF
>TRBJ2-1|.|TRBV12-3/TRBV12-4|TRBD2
TGTGCCAGCAGACCTAGCGGGGGAATCAATGAGCAGTTCTTC
CASRPSGGINEQFF
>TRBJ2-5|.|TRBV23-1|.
TGCGCCAGCAGTCAAGGAAGGGACTTACAAGAGACCCAGTACTTC
CASSQGRDLQETQYF
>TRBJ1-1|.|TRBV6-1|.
TGTGCCAGCACCTTGGAGGACACTGAAGCTTTCTTT
CASTLEDTEAFF
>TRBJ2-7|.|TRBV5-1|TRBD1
TGCGCCAGCAGCTCCGGGACAGTCGCTAGCGAGCAGTACTTC
CASSSGTVASEQYF
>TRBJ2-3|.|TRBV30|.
TGTGCCTGGAGGGAATTGACTCTCACAGATACGCAGTATTTT
CAWRELTLTDTQYF
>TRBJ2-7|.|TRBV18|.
TGTGCCAGCTCACCACGACAGCCAGATTACGAGCAGTACTTC
CASSPRQPDYEQYF
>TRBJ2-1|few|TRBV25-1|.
TGTGCCAGCAGTGAATATCAGCTTCCGAACAATGAGCAGTTCTTC
CASSEYQLPNNEQFF
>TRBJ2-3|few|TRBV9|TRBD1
TGTGCCAGCAGCCACCCAGCGACAGGGGTCCCAGATACGCAGTATTTT
CASSHPATGVPDTQYF
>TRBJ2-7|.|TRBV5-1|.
TGCGCCAGCAGCTGGGCGGGCGACAGCTACGAGCAGTACTTC
CASSWAGDSYEQYF
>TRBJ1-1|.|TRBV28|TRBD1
TGTGCCAGCGCCACAGGGGGTACTGAAGCTTTCTTT
CASATGGTEAFF
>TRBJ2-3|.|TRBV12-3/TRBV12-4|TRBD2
TGTGCCAGCACCGGGACTAGCTGGACAGATACGCAGTATTTT
CASTGTSWTDTQYF
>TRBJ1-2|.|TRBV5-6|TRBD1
TGTGCCAGCAGTTTACAGGGGTCCCTAGGCTACACCTTC
CASSLQGSLGYTF
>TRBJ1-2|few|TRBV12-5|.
TGTGCTAGTGCCTACGACGGGCCAGGGGGCTACACCTTC
CASAYDGPGGYTF
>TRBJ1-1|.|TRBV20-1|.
TGCAGTGAAGGTTCAACAGAGAATAAAGCTTTCTTT
CSEGSTENKAFF
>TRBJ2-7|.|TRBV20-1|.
TGCAGTGCTTCCGAAACTCGGTACGAGCAGTACTTC
CSASETRYEQYF
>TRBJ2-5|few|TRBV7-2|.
TGTGCCAGCAGCTTAGTTCTACCAGAGACCCAGTACTTC
CASSLVLPETQYF
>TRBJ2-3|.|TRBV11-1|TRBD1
TGTGCCAGCAGCTTAGCCGGGGCCGGGACAGCATACACAGATACGCAGTATTTT
CASSLAGAGTAYTDTQYF
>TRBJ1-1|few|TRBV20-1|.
TGCAGTGCTCCCCAGCAGAGGAACACTGAAGCTTTCTTT
CSAPQQRNTEAFF
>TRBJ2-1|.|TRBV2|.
TGTGCCAGCAGTGGTATGAACGGGAGATTTGGCAATGAGCAGTTCTTC
CASSGMNGRFGNEQFF
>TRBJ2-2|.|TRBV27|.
TGTGCCAGCAGCCAACTCGGCTATTCTAACACCGGGGAGCTGTTTTTT
CASSQLGYSNTGELFF
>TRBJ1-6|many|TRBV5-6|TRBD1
TGTGCCAGCAGCTTTCGGACAGGCAGGATTTCACCCCTCCACTTT
CASSFRTGRISPLHF
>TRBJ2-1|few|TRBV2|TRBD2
TGTGCCAGCAGTGAAAGGCTAGCGGGGGTATTC
CASSERLAGVF
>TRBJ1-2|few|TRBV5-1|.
TGCGCCAGCGGCCCCGACAGTCTTAACTATGGCTACACCTTC
CASGPDSLNYGYTF
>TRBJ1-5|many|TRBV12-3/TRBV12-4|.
TGTGCCAGCAGTGTCGGGCGGGATCAGCCCCAGCATTTT
CASSVGRDQPQHF
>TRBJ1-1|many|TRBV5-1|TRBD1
TGCGCCAGCAGCCCAGGGACAGGGGAAGCTTTCTTT
CASSPGTGEAFF
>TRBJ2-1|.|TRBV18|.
TGTGCCAGCTCACCCCGGGCCAGTCCGAATTACAATGAGCAGTTCTTC
CASSPRASPNYNEQFF
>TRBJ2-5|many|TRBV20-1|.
TGCAGTGCTAGAGACCTATCTACAGTCCGCCAAGAGACCCAGTACTTC
CSARDLSTVRQETQYF